This T cell receptor beta chain comes out of a study of blood T cell repertoires in COVID-19. Looking at the study overall: From the United States, Italy and Spain came samples of acute and convalescent COVID-19.

In the study's own analysis: Estimation of nucleated cell counts relied on the amplification of reference gene primers. Only in-frame clones appear in the TCRdb table, and some are missing; sequencing was by immunoSEQ multiplex PCR. That table gives V, J and clone size, and the DNA gave D and trimming. The sample consists of roughly 120,000 clones, about 90% of them appearing once. With V trimmed by 0 bases and J by 4 bases, 7 bases remained unmatched. The CDR3 is 17 amino acids. Germline lookup yields CDR1 SGHRS and CDR2 YFSETQ. While infection was still active, Seattle patients were enrolled and then followed longitudinally.

This TCR came from a middle-aged man with COVID-19, enrolled during active disease. The sequencing input was peripheral blood. The V and J genes are TRBV5-1 and TRBJ1-4; 9 bases agree with TRBD1. CDR3 in amino acids: CASSLESGTGINEKLFF. CDR3 bases: TGCGCCAGCAGCTTGGAATCCGGGACAGGGATTAATGAAAAACTGTTTTTT.